This T cell receptor beta chain was recovered during a study of shared clonotypes between healthy human individuals. General study findings and limits: In the sorted subsets, rarefaction showed sequencing was incomplete despite large depth.

As to this clone: Its cognate antigen is unknown.

The CDR3 is 19 amino acids. V lost 7 bases to trimming and J lost 8 bases; unmatched junction nucleotides: 26. Looked up from germline, CDR1 is LGHNT and CDR2 is FRNRAP. Replicate PCRs from sorted subsets contained around 190 ng DNA, which is tens of thousands of T cell genomes. Repertoires were generated with immunoSEQ multiplex PCR, while TCRdb's copy carries only in-frame clones and drops some. The repertoire includes just over 2,000,000 clones, roughly 96% of them detected once, and under 0.15% sits in the top ten. Sequencing was performed on naive CD4+ T cells sorted from blood. Subset denoted: CD45RA+ positively selected. The chain has TRBV12-5 and TRBJ2-1; 7 positions agree with TRBD1. This clonotype was sampled from a man aged 18 to 29 in good health. Written as DNA, the CDR3 is TGTGCTAGTGCCCCGCGAACCCTTACAGGGGCGAGGCGGTTTGATGAGCAGTTCTTC. Amino acid sequence: CASAPRTLTGARRFDEQFF.